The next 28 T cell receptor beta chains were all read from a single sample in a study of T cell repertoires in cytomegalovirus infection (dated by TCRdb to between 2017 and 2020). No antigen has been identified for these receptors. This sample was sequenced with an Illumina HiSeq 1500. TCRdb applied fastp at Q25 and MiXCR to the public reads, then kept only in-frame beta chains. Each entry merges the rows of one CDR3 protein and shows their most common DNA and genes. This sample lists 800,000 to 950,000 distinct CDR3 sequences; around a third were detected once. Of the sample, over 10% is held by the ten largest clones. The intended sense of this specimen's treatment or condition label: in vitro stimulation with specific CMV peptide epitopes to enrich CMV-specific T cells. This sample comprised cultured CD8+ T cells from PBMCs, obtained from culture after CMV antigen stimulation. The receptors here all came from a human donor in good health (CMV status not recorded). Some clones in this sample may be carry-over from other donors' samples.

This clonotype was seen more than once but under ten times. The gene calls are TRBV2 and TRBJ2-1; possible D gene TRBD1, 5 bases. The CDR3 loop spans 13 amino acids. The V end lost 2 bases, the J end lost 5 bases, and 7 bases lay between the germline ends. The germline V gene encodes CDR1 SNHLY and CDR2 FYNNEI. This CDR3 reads CASSEPRDNEQFF. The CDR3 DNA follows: TGTGCCAGCAGTGAACCCAGGGACAATGAGCAGTTCTTC.

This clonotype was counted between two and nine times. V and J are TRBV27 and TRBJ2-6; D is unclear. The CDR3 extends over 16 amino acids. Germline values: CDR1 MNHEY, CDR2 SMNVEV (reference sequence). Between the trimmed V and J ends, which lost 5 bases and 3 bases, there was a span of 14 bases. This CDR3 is CASSLKARVGANVLTF. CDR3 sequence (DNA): TGTGCCAGCAGTCTGAAGGCCCGCGTTGGGGCCAACGTCCTGACTTTC.

The CDR3 DNA reads TGTGCCACCAGTGAGGTGGGAGTGGATACGCAGTATTTT. Translation: CATSEVGVDTQYF. V usage is TRBV24-1 and J usage is TRBJ2-3; TRBD2 is a possible D gene (5 bases). Germline V gene sequence: CDR1 KGHDR, CDR2 SFDVKD. The V end lost 4 bases, the J end lost 6 bases, and 10 bases lay between the germline ends. CDR3 length: 13 residues.

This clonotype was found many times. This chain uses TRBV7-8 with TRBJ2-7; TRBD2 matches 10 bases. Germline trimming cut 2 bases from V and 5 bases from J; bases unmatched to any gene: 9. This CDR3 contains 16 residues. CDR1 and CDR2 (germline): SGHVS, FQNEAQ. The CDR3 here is CASSLLPLAGDDEQYV. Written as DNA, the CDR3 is TGTGCCAGCAGCTTACTTCCGCTAGCGGGGGATGACGAGCAGTACGTC.

The CDR3 DNA sequence: TGTGCCAGCAACTTGTATTCGGCCGGGACAGGCCGCCAAGAGACCCAGTACTTC. This translates into CASNLYSAGTGRQETQYF. The chain couples TRBV7-9 to TRBJ2-5, with 8 bases lining up with TRBD1. The germline CDR1 and CDR2 sequences are SEHNR and FQNEAQ (reference sequence). The CDR3 loop spans 18 amino acids. V gave up 7 bases and J gave up 1 base; unmatched junction bases: 17.

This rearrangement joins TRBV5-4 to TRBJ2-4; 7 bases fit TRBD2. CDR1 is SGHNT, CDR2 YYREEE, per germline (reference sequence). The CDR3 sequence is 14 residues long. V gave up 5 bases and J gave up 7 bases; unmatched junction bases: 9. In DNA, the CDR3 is TGTGCCAGCAGATCCTGGGGGGGGGTGAACATTCAGTACTTC. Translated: CASRSWGGVNIQYF. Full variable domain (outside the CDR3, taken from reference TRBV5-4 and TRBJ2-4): ETGVTQSPTHLIKTRGQQVTLRCSSQSGHNTVSWYQQALGQGPQFIFQYYREEENGRGNFPPRFSGLQFPNYSSELNVNALELDDSALYLCASRSWGGVNIQYFGAGTRLSVL.

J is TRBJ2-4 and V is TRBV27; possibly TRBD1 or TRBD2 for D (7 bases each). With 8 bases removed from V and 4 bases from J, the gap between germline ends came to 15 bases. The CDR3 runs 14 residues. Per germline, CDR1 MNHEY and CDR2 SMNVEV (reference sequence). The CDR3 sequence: CASAAGDSKNIQYF. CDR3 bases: TGTGCCAGCGCCGCGGGGGACAGTAAAAACATTCAGTACTTC.

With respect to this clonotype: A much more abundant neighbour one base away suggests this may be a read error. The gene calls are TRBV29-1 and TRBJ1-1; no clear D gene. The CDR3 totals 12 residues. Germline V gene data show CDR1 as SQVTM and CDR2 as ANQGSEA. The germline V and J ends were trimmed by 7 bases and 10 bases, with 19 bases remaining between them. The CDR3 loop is CSARENSPGAFF. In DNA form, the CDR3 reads TGCAGCGCCCGAGAAAACAGCCCTGGAGCTTTCTTT.

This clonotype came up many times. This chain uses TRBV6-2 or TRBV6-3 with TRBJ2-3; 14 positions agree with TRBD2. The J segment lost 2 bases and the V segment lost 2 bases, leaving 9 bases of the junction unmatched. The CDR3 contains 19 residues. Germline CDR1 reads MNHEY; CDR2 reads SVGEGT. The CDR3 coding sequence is TGTGCCAGCAGTTACCCAGGACTAGCGGGGGGACCAGTCACAGATACGCAGTATTTT. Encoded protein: CASSYPGLAGGPVTDTQYF.

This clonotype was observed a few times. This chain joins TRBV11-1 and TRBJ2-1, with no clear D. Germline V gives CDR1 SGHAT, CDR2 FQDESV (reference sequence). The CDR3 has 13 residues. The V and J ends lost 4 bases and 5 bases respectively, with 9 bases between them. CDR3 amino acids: CASSSPLNNEQFF. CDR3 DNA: TGTGCCAGCAGCTCACCCCTCAACAATGAGCAGTTCTTC.

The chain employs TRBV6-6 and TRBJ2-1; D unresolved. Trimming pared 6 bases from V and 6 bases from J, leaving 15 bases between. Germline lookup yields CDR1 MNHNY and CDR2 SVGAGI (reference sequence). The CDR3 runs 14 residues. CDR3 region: CASSLISTGNEQFF. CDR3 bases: TGTGCCAGCAGCCTAATAAGTACGGGCAATGAGCAGTTCTTC.

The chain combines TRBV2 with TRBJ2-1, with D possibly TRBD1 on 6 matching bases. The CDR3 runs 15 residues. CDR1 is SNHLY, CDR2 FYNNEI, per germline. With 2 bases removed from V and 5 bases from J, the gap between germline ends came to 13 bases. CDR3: CASSESWGQNNEQFF. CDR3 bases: TGTGCCAGCAGTGAATCCTGGGGGCAGAACAATGAGCAGTTCTTC.

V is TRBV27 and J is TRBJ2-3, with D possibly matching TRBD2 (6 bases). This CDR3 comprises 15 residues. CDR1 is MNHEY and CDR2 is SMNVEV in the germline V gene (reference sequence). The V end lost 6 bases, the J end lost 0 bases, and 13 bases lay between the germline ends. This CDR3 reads CASRDRELSTDTQYF. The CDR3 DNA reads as TGTGCCAGCAGAGACCGGGAGCTTAGCACAGATACGCAGTATTTT.

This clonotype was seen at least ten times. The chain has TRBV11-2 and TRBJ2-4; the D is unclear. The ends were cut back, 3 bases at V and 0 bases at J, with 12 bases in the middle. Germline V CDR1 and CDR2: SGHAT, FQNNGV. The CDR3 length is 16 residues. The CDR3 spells CASSFTASIAKNIQYF. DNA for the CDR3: TGTGCCAGCAGCTTTACAGCGTCTATAGCCAAAAACATTCAGTACTTC.

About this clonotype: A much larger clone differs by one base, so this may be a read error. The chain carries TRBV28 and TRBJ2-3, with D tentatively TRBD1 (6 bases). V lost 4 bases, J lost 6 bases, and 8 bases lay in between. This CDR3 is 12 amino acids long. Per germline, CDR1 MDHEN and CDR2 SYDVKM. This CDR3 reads CASSYRVDTQYF. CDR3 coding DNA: TGTGCCAGCAGTTACAGGGTTGATACGCAGTATTTT. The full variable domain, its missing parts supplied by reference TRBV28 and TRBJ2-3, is DVKVTQSSRYLVKRTGEKVFLECVQDMDHENMFWYRQDPGLGLRLIYFSYDVKMKEKGDIPEGYSVSREKKERFSLILESASTNQTSMYLCASSYRVDTQYFGPGTRLTVL.

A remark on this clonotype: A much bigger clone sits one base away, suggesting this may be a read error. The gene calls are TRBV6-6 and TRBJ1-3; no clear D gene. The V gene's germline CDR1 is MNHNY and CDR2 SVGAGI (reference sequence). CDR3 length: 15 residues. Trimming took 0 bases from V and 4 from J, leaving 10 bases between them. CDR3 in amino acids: CASSYSSRRGNTIYF. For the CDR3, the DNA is TGTGCCAGCAGTTACTCTTCTAGACGAGGAAACACCATATATTTT.

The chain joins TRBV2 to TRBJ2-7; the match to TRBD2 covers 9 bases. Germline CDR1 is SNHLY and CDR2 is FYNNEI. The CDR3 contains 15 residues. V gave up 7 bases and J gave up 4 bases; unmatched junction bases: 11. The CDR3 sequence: CASKGGGALKYEQYF. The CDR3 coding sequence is TGTGCCAGCAAAGGCGGGGGGGCTTTGAAGTACGAGCAGTACTTC.

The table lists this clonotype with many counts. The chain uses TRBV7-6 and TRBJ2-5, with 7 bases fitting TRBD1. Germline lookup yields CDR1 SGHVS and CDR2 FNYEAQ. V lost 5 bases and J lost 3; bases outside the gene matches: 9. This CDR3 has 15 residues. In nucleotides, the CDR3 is TGTGCCAGCAGCCCTCAGGGGGTCCCCAAAGAGACCCAGTACTTC. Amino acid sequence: CASSPQGVPKETQYF. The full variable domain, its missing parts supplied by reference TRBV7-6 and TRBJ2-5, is GAGVSQSPRYKVTKRGQDVALRCDPISGHVSLYWYRQALGQGPEFLTYFNYEAQQDKSGLPNDRFSAERPEGSISTLTIQRTEQRDSAMYRCASSPQGVPKETQYFGPGTRLLVL.

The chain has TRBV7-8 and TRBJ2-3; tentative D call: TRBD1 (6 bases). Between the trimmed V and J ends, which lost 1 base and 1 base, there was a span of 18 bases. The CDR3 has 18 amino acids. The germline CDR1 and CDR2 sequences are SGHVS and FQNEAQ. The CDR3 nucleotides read TGTGCCAGCAGCTTAGTTTTCGGAAGGACAGCCCGCACAGATACGCAGTATTTT. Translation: CASSLVFGRTARTDTQYF.

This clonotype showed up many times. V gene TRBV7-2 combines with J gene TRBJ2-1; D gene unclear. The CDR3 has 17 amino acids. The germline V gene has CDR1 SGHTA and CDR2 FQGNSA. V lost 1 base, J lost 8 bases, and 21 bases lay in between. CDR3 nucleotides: TGTGCCAGCAGCTTAGAAGGTCGACGGCCGATTTTGGATGAGCAGTTCTTC. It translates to CASSLEGRRPILDEQFF. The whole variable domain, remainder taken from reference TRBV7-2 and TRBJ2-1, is GAGVSQSPSNKVTEKGKDVELRCDPISGHTALYWYRQSLGQGLEFLIYFQGNSAPDKSGLPSDRFSAERTGGSVSTLTIQRTQQEDSAVYLCASSLEGRRPILDEQFFGPGTRLTVL.

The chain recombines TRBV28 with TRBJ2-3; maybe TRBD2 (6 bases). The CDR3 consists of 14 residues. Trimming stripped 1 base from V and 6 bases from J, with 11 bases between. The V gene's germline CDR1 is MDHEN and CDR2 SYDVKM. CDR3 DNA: TGTGCCAGCAGTTTATTTGGAGGGAGTGATACGCAGTATTTT. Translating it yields CASSLFGGSDTQYF.

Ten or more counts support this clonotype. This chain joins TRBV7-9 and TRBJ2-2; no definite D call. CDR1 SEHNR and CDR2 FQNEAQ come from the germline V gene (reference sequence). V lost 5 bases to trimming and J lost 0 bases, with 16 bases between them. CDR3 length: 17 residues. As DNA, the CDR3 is TGTGCCAGCAGCATCCCAACCAGGACCCCGAACACCGGGGAGCTGTTTTTT. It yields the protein CASSIPTRTPNTGELFF.

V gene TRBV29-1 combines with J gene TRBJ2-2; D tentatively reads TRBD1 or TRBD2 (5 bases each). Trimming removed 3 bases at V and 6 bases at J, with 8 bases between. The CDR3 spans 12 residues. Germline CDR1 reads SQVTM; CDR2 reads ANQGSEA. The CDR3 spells CSVEWGSGELFF. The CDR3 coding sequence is TGCAGCGTTGAGTGGGGGTCCGGGGAGCTGTTTTTT.

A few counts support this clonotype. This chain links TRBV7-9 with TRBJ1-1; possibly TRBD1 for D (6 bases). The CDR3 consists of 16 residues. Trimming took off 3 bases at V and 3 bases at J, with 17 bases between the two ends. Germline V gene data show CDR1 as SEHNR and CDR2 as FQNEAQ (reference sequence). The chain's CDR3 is CASSFPARTVYTEAFF. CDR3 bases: TGTGCCAGCAGCTTCCCTGCTCGGACAGTCTACACTGAAGCTTTCTTT.

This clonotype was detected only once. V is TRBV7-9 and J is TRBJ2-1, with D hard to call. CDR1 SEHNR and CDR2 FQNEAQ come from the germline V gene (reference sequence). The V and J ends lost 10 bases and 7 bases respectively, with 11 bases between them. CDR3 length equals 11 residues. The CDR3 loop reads CATRDGNEQFF. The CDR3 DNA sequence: TGTGCCACCCGAGACGGGAATGAGCAGTTCTTC.

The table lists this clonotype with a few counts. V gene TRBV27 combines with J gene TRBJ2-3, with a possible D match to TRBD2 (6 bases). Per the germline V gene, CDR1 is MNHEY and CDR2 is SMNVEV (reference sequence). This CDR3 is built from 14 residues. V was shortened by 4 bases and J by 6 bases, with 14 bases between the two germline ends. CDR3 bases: TGTGCCAGCAGTTGGGGACCCGCGGGGGATACGCAGTATTTT. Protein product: CASSWGPAGDTQYF.

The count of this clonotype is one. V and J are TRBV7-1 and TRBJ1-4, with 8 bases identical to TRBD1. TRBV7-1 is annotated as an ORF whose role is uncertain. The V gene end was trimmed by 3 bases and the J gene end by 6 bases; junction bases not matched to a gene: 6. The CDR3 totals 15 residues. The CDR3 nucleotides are TGTGCCAGCAGCTCCGGACAGGGCATATATGAAAAACTGTTTTTT. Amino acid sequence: CASSSGQGIYEKLFF.

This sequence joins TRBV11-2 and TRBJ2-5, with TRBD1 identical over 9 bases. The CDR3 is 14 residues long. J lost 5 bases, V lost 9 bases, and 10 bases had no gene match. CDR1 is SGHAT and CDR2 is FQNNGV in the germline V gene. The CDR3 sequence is CARNRDRVMETQYF. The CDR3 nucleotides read TGTGCCAGAAACCGGGACAGGGTGATGGAGACCCAGTACTTC.